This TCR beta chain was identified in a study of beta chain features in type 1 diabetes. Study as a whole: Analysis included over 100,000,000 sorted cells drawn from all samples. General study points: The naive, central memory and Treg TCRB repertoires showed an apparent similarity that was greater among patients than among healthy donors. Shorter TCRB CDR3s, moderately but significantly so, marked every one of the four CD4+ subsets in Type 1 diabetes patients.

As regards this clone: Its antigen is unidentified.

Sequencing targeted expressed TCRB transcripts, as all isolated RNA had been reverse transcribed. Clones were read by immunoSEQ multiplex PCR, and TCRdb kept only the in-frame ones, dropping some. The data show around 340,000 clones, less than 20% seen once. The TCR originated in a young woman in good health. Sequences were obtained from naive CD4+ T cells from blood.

CDR3 loop: CSVSRTGGNEAFF. The CDR3 DNA reads TGCAGCGTCTCCAGGACAGGGGGTAATGAAGCTTTCTTT. The V gene is TRBV29-1, the J gene TRBJ1-1; 10 bases fit TRBD1. The CDR3 totals 13 residues. V dropped 6 bases and J dropped 7; count of bases not matched to a gene: 8. Germline loops: CDR1 SQVTM, CDR2 ANQGSEA.